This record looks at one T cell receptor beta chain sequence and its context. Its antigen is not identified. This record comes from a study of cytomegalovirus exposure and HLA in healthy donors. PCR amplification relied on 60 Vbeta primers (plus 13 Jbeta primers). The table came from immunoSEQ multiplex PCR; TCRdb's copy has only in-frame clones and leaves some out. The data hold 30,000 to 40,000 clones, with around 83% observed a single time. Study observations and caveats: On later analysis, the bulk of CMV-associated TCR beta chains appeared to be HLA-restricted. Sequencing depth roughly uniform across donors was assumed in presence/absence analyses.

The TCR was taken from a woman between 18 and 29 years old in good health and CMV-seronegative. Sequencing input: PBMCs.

The CDR3 region has the DNA TGTGCCAGCACTAGGACTAGCGGGGGGCCAGACGAGCAGTACTTC. Protein: CASTRTSGGPDEQYF. The genes are TRBV6-5 and TRBJ2-7; 14 nucleotides align to TRBD2. From germline, CDR1 is MNHEY and CDR2 SVGAGI. The CDR3 consists of 15 residues. The junction had 7 bases not matched to a gene; V was cut back by 7 bases and J by 5 bases.